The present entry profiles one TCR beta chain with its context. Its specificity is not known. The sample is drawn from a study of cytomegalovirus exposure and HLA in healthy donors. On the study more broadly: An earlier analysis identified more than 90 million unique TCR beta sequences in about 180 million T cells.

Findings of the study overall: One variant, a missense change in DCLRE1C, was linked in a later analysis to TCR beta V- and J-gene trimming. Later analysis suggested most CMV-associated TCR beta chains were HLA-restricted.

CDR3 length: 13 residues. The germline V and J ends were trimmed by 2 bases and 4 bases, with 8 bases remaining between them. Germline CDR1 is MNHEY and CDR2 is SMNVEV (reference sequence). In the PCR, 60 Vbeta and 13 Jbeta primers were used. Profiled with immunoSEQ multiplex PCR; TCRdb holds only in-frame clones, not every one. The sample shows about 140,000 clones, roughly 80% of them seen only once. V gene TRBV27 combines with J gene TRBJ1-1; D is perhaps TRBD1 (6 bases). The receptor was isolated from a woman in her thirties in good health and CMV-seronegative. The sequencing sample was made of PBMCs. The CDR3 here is CASSLRGSTEAFF. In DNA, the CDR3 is TGTGCCAGCAGTTTAAGGGGGAGCACTGAAGCTTTCTTT.